This T cell receptor (beta chain) was sequenced for a study of cytomegalovirus exposure and HLA in healthy donors. Study as a whole: Membership in the Caucasian-associated ancestry cluster was found for about 80% of fewer than 450 genotyped donors.

J gave up 2 bases and V 3 bases, and 4 bases lay outside the gene matches. CDR1 MGHRA and CDR2 YSYEKL come from the germline V gene. The CDR3 has 16 residues. Both 60 Vbeta primers and 13 Jbeta primers went into the PCR. Method: immunoSEQ multiplex PCR; TCRdb's copy keeps in-frame clones and lacks some. Here the sample spans almost 200,000 clones, 70% to 80% being singletons. The sample taken for sequencing was PBMCs. The chain employs TRBV4-1 and TRBJ1-5; 10 nucleotides match TRBD1. The sequence was obtained from a male donor in good health and CMV-seropositive. The CDR3 reads CASSHLGQGRNQPQHF. The CDR3, as DNA: TGCGCCAGCAGCCATTTGGGACAGGGGCGCAATCAGCCCCAGCATTTT.